This TCR beta chain was sequenced during a study of siplizumab effects on memory and regulatory T cells. Study-wide results and caveats: Naive T cells, seemingly more diverse than memory cells, seemed major alloresponse contributors.

Worth noting for this clone: Its specificity is not known.

TEMRA, effector memory, memory and naive subsets, all unstimulated, were sequenced in three donor pairs. The table came from immunoSEQ multiplex PCR; TCRdb's copy has only in-frame clones and leaves some out. The sample consists of 50,000 to 75,000 clones, approximately 96% of them appearing once. V gave up 6 bases and J gave up 5 bases, with 16 bases separating them. CDR1 SNHLY and CDR2 FYNNEI come from the germline V gene. The CDR3 contains 14 residues. This sequence originates from a human donor in good health. Sample: naive CD8+ T cells sorted from blood. The chain recombines TRBV2 with TRBJ1-1; unclear D gene. CDR3 sequence reads: CASRTGPRGTEAFF. For the CDR3, the DNA is TGTGCCAGCAGGACCGGGCCCCGAGGGACTGAAGCTTTCTTT.